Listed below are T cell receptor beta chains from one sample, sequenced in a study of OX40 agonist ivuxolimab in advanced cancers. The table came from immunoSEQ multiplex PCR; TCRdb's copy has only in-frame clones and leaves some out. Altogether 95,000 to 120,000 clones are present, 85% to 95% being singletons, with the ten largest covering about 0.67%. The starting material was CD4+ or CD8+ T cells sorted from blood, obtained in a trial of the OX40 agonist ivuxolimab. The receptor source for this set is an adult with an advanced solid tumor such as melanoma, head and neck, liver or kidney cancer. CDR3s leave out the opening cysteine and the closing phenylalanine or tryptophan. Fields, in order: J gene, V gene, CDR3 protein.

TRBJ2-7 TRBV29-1 SVTPGQTHEQY
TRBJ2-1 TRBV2 ASSDIRGIFTVNEQF
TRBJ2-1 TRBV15 ATSRGQGADEQF
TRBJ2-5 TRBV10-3 AISESVGTGGETQY
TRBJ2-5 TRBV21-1 ASSKVSPSGGPQETQY
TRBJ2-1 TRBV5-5 ASRTGLPEVGQF
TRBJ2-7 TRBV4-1 ASSQSKGLADRTYEQY
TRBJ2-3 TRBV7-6 ASSPLAGASQDTQY
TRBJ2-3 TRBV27 ASVGWGSTDTQY
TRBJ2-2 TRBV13 ASSLGRGRRDTGELF